The T cell receptor (beta chain) under discussion was sequenced for a study of beta chain features in type 1 diabetes. This clone was detected only a few times. The sequenced template was cDNA made from the entire isolated RNA. Measured with immunoSEQ multiplex PCR; TCRdb has only the in-frame clones, and not every one. The table has approximately 300,000 clones, 11% seen once; the top ten hold 0.015%. The J segment lost 2 bases and the V segment lost 7 bases, leaving 16 bases of the junction unmatched. CDR3 length: 18 amino acids. CDR1 is SGHTA and CDR2 is FQGNSA in the germline V gene. Sequencing was carried out using naive CD4+ T cells from blood. The chain links TRBV7-2 to TRBJ2-1; 8 nucleotides line up with TRBD2. This TCR came from a woman in her twenties or thirties in good health. The CDR3 loop is CASIPRNPGTRPYNEQFF. CDR3 coding DNA: TGTGCCAGCATCCCCCGGAATCCAGGGACTAGGCCCTACAATGAGCAGTTCTTC.